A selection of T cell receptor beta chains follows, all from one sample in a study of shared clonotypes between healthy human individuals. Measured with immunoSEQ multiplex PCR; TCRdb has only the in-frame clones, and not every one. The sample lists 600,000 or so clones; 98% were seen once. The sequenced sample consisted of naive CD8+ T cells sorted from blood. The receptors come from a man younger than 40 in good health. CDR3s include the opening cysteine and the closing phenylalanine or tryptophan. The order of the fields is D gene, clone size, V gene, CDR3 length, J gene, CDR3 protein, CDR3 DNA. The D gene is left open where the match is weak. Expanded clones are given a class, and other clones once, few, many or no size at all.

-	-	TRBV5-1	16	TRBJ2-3	CASSLITSGSTDTQYF	TGCGCCAGCAGCTTAATAACGAGCGGGAGCACAGATACGCAGTATTTT
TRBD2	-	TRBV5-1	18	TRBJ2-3	CASSAGTSSPNNMPQQYF	TGCGCCAGCAGCGCCGGGACTAGCTCGCCTAATAATATGCCCCAACAGTATTTT
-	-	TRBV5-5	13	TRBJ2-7	CASSLWGSYEQYF	TGTGCCAGCAGCTTGTGGGGCTCCTACGAGCAGTACTTC
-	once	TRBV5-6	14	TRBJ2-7	CASSLADSTYEQYF	TGTGCCAGCAGCTTGGCGGACAGCACCTACGAGCAGTACTTC
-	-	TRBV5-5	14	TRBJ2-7	CASSEGQAAHEQYF	TGTGCCAGCAGCGAGGGACAAGCGGCCCACGAGCAGTACTTC
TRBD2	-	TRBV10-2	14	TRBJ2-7	CASSGAGVTYEQYF	TGCGCCAGTTCAGGAGCGGGAGTCACCTACGAGCAGTACTTC
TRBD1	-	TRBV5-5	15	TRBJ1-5	CASSLWTGAGQPQHF	TGTGCCAGCAGCTTATGGACAGGGGCAGGTCAGCCCCAGCATTTT
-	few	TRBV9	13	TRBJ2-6	CASSASGANVLTF	TGTGCCAGCAGCGCCTCTGGGGCCAACGTCCTGACTTTC
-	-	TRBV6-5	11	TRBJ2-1	CASKGRNEQFF	TGTGCCAGCAAGGGCCGGAATGAGCAGTTCTTC
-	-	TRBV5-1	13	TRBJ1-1	CASSLDRVTEAFF	TGCGCCAGCAGCTTGGACAGGGTGACTGAAGCTTTCTTT
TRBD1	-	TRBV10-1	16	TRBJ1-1	CASSDSLTGMNTEAFF	TGCGCCAGCAGTGATTCCTTGACAGGGATGAACACTGAAGCTTTCTTT
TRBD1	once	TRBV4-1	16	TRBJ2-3	CASSQGGQGAADTQYF	TGCGCCAGCAGCCAAGGCGGACAGGGGGCCGCAGATACGCAGTATTTT
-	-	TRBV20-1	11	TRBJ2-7	CSAADLNEQYF	TGCAGTGCCGCGGACCTAAACGAGCAGTACTTC
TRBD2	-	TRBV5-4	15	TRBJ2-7	CASSLEAGGPYEQYF	TGTGCCAGCAGCTTGGAGGCGGGAGGGCCCTACGAGCAGTACTTC
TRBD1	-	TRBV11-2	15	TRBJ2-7	CASSDPSGGAYEQYF	TGTGCCAGCAGCGACCCATCAGGGGGAGCCTACGAGCAGTACTTC
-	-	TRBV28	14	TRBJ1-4	CASNLLGTNEKLFF	TGTGCCAGCAATTTACTGGGGACTAATGAAAAACTGTTTTTT
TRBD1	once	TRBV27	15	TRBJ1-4	CASSSLATGREKLFF	TGTGCCAGCAGTTCCCTGGCGACAGGGCGCGAAAAACTGTTTTTT